A few counts support the clone carrying this T cell receptor beta chain. What it recognizes is unknown. Unmatched junction bases numbered 3, after V lost 4 bases and J lost 3 bases. In germline, CDR1 is MNHEY, CDR2 SVGAGI. This CDR3 spans 13 amino acids. This sample was included in a study of vaccination and CD4 T cells after COVID-19. Study information: Some 10 convalescent cases were mild and one was severe, and all had been SARS-CoV-2 positive by nasal swab PCR. Convalescent patients gave post-COVID blood a median about 110 days post-diagnosis, range 35 to 161. Overlapping spike peptides served as the stimulus for the cells. These peptides came from SARS-CoV-2 and from the common cold coronaviruses HCoV-NL63, HCoV-OC43 and HCoV-229E.

The Oncomine TCR Beta short-read assay generated sequence data from the DNA of cultured CD4+ T cells. TCRdb redid the calling of the PCR reads with MiXCR, one entry per CDR3 protein. Among over 10,000 distinct CDR3 sequences listed, 44% were seen once. This sample's treatment: roughly nine-day PBMC culture with coronavirus spike peptide pools or control peptides (ViraFEST assay). Cultures used around 2 million PBMCs per well, approximately 9.2 IU/ml IL-2 and around 9.2 ug/ml peptides. The sequence derives from a human donor who had recovered from COVID-19. The sequenced material came from CD4+ T cells from blood, cultured in vitro. The chain combines TRBV6-5 with TRBJ2-7, with TRBD1 identical over 7 bases. CDR3 loop: CASSWGQIYEQYF. Written as DNA, the CDR3 is TGTGCCAGCAGTTGGGGACAGATCTACGAGCAGTACTTC.